A selection of T cell receptor beta chains follows, all from one sample in a study of blood T cell repertoires in COVID-19. The repertoire was sequenced with immunoSEQ multiplex PCR; TCRdb's copy has only in-frame clones and lacks some. The data show roughly 70,000 clones, with 85% to 90% seen just once and about 7% held by the top ten. Sequencing was done on a sample of peripheral blood. Receptors originate from a woman aged 80 or over with active COVID-19. CDR3s include the opening cysteine and the closing phenylalanine or tryptophan. The D gene is left open where the match is weak. Clone size is shown for a subset of rows, as once, few, many or a class of expanded clone.

d_gene: TRBD2; v_gene: TRBV10-3; j_gene: TRBJ2-2; abundance: .; CDR3aa: CAIREGLADTGELFF; CDR3nt: TGTGCCATCAGGGAGGGACTAGCGGACACCGGGGAGCTGTTTTTT
d_gene: .; v_gene: TRBV3-1/TRBV3-2; j_gene: TRBJ2-3; abundance: .; CDR3aa: CASSQERSGTDTQYF; CDR3nt: TGTGCCAGCAGCCAAGAGCGATCGGGAACAGATACGCAGTATTTT
d_gene: TRBD2; v_gene: TRBV3-1/TRBV3-2; j_gene: TRBJ2-5; abundance: .; CDR3aa: CASSQGLAGIQETQYF; CDR3nt: TGTGCCAGCAGCCAGGGACTAGCGGGAATCCAAGAGACCCAGTACTTC
d_gene: TRBD2; v_gene: TRBV7-2; j_gene: TRBJ2-5; abundance: .; CDR3aa: CASSSQPSGRIGETQYF; CDR3nt: TGTGCCAGCAGCTCACAACCTAGCGGGAGGATTGGGGAGACCCAGTACTTC
d_gene: .; v_gene: TRBV4-3; j_gene: TRBJ1-2; abundance: .; CDR3aa: CASSQERGGYGYTF; CDR3nt: TGCGCCAGCAGCCAAGAAAGGGGCGGTTATGGCTACACCTTC
d_gene: .; v_gene: TRBV18; j_gene: TRBJ1-3; abundance: .; CDR3aa: CASSPPGGGRTGNTIYF; CDR3nt: TGTGCCAGCTCACCACCGGGCGGAGGGAGGACTGGAAACACCATATATTTT
d_gene: .; v_gene: TRBV28; j_gene: TRBJ1-2; abundance: .; CDR3aa: CASREQGSPNYGYTF; CDR3nt: TGTGCCAGCAGGGAACAGGGTTCTCCTAACTATGGCTACACCTTC
d_gene: TRBD1; v_gene: TRBV2; j_gene: TRBJ2-1; abundance: .; CDR3aa: CASSEAGGADPMMNEQFF; CDR3nt: TGTGCCAGCAGTGAGGCAGGGGGCGCGGATCCCATGATGAATGAGCAGTTCTTC
d_gene: .; v_gene: TRBV28; j_gene: TRBJ2-5; abundance: .; CDR3aa: CASSQGLGETQYF; CDR3nt: TGTGCCAGCAGCCAGGGCCTGGGGGAGACCCAGTACTTC
d_gene: TRBD2; v_gene: TRBV2; j_gene: TRBJ2-3; abundance: few; CDR3aa: CAMGLAGVGDTQYF; CDR3nt: TGTGCCATGGGACTAGCGGGAGTTGGAGATACGCAGTATTTT
d_gene: .; v_gene: TRBV7-9; j_gene: TRBJ2-2; abundance: .; CDR3aa: CAVWGGFANTGELFF; CDR3nt: TGTGCCGTCTGGGGGGGCTTCGCGAACACCGGGGAGCTGTTTTTT
d_gene: .; v_gene: TRBV6-2/TRBV6-3; j_gene: TRBJ2-1; abundance: .; CDR3aa: CASSYSWGAMEQFF; CDR3nt: TGTGCCAGCAGTTACTCTTGGGGAGCAATGGAGCAGTTCTTC
d_gene: TRBD1; v_gene: TRBV28; j_gene: TRBJ2-3; abundance: .; CDR3aa: CASSPPPYGQGATDTQYF; CDR3nt: TGTGCCAGCAGTCCACCCCCCTATGGGCAGGGGGCAACAGATACGCAGTATTTT
d_gene: .; v_gene: TRBV6-2/TRBV6-3; j_gene: TRBJ1-4; abundance: .; CDR3aa: CASSPGALGEKLFF; CDR3nt: TGTGCCAGCAGCCCAGGGGCTCTGGGGGAAAAACTGTTTTTT
d_gene: TRBD1; v_gene: TRBV11-3; j_gene: TRBJ2-3; abundance: .; CDR3aa: CASSERGRDTQYF; CDR3nt: TGTGCCAGCAGCGAAAGGGGGCGGGATACGCAGTATTTT
d_gene: TRBD1; v_gene: TRBV14; j_gene: TRBJ1-1; abundance: .; CDR3aa: CASRLPPGTANTEAFF; CDR3nt: TGTGCCAGCAGACTCCCTCCCGGGACAGCAAACACTGAAGCTTTCTTT
d_gene: TRBD1; v_gene: TRBV7-9; j_gene: TRBJ1-4; abundance: .; CDR3aa: CASSQRPGQGREKLFF; CDR3nt: TGTGCCAGCAGTCAGAGGCCGGGACAGGGACGGGAAAAACTGTTTTTT
d_gene: .; v_gene: TRBV7-6; j_gene: TRBJ2-1; abundance: once; CDR3aa: CASSYTILSSSYNEQFF; CDR3nt: TGTGCCAGCAGCTACACAATCCTCTCAAGCTCCTACAATGAGCAGTTCTTC
d_gene: .; v_gene: TRBV5-6; j_gene: TRBJ2-5; abundance: once; CDR3aa: CASSLASVETQYF; CDR3nt: TGTGCCAGCAGCTTGGCTTCGGTTGAGACCCAGTACTTC
d_gene: .; v_gene: TRBV5-4; j_gene: TRBJ2-5; abundance: .; CDR3aa: CASSLRRGQETQYF; CDR3nt: TGTGCCAGCAGCCTCCGGCGCGGGCAAGAGACCCAGTACTTC
d_gene: .; v_gene: TRBV7-2; j_gene: TRBJ1-2; abundance: .; CDR3aa: CASSLDRQGWDGYTF; CDR3nt: TGTGCCAGCAGCTTAGACAGGCAAGGGTGGGATGGCTACACCTTC
d_gene: TRBD1; v_gene: TRBV7-8; j_gene: TRBJ1-2; abundance: .; CDR3aa: CASSQGRDRAAGNF; CDR3nt: TGTGCCAGCAGCCAGGGCCGGGACAGGGCCGCCGGTAACTTC
d_gene: .; v_gene: TRBV6-4; j_gene: TRBJ1-1; abundance: .; CDR3aa: CASSLTGNTEAFF; CDR3nt: TGTGCCAGCAGTTTGACAGGGAACACTGAAGCTTTCTTT
d_gene: TRBD1; v_gene: TRBV6-5; j_gene: TRBJ2-7; abundance: .; CDR3aa: CASIPATGGYEQYF; CDR3nt: TGTGCCAGCATTCCCGCAACAGGGGGCTACGAGCAGTACTTC